This T cell receptor beta chain appears in the sequencing data of a study of T cell therapy after organ transplantation. Study context: Blood for the long-term post-therapy sample came 20 to 29 weeks after therapy. Study findings and constraints: CD8 clonality fold change after therapy inversely tracked pretherapy clonality. In nonresponders, large pretherapy expansions changed minimally after therapy.

As to time point: 20-29 weeks after completion of therapy. This clone has just a few counts. As yet, its antigen is unknown. Only in-frame clones appear in the TCRdb table, and some are missing; sequencing was by immunoSEQ multiplex PCR. The sample contains some 17,000 clones, approximately 83% of which appear only once. Trimming pared 2 bases from V and 1 base from J, leaving 8 bases between. The CDR3 consists of 14 residues. CDR1 SNHLY and CDR2 FYNNEI come from the germline V gene. This chain uses TRBV2 with TRBJ1-1; perhaps TRBD1 as D (6 bases). The sequence derives from a human patient who had received a solid organ transplant and had CMV disease. Some of these T cells may belong to the graft donor. The material sequenced was CD8+ T cells from blood, taken after autologous CMV-specific T cell therapy. The CDR3 spells CASSEYRENTEAFF. Here the CDR3 DNA reads TGTGCCAGCAGTGAATACAGGGAGAACACTGAAGCTTTCTTT.